This section outlines one T cell receptor beta chain sequence together with its context. In the original analysis: The assay estimated nucleated cells by amplifying reference gene primers. The method was immunoSEQ multiplex PCR; TCRdb's version includes in-frame clones alone and lacks a portion of them. The V and J calls and clone size were taken over from that table, and D and trimming were inferred from the DNA. The repertoire holds about 190,000 clones, with around 80% as singletons. The CDR3 totals 14 residues. Germline loops: CDR1 LGHNA, CDR2 YNFKEQ. The V end lost 0 bases, the J end lost 5 bases, and 10 bases lay between the germline ends. This sample is part of a study of blood T cell repertoires in COVID-19. Study-wide background: From the United States, Italy and Spain came samples of acute and convalescent COVID-19. The analysed material was cDNA or gDNA that came from T cells, B-cell-depleted T cells, or PBMCs.

V usage is TRBV4-2 and J usage is TRBJ2-5; possibly TRBD2 for D (6 bases). The sample was peripheral blood. This receptor was identified in a human donor in a cohort sampled during active COVID-19. The chain's CDR3 is CASSQDWGRETQYF. CDR3 in DNA: TGTGCCAGCAGCCAAGATTGGGGGAGGGAGACCCAGTACTTC.